This T cell receptor (beta chain) appears in the sequencing data of a study of T cells in narcolepsy. At the level of the study: Enrolled donors included narcolepsy type 1 or type 2 patients and healthy controls.

In its sample, this clone is large. Antigen: not known. Profiled with immunoSEQ multiplex PCR; TCRdb holds only in-frame clones, not every one. Of about 1,700 clones listed, about a quarter were seen once; the top ten hold more than 13%. Study observations and caveats: Comparing one patient's CSF and blood CD4+ clonotypes highlighted HCRT- and TRIB2-specific autoreactive clonotypes. Autoreactive clonotypes reportedly recurred in blood of same and different patients, not controls.

V gave up 4 bases and J gave up 1 base, with 8 bases separating them. The CDR3 is 13 residues long. CDR1 LNHDA and CDR2 SQIVND come from the germline V gene (reference sequence). The clonotype was recovered from a human donor with narcolepsy. Sample: cultured CD4+ T cells from cerebrospinal fluid. V and J are TRBV19 and TRBJ2-7; D call uncertain. The CDR3 region has the DNA TGTGCCAGTAGTAGGGATCTTTCCTACGAGCAGTACTTC. Its protein is CASSRDLSYEQYF.